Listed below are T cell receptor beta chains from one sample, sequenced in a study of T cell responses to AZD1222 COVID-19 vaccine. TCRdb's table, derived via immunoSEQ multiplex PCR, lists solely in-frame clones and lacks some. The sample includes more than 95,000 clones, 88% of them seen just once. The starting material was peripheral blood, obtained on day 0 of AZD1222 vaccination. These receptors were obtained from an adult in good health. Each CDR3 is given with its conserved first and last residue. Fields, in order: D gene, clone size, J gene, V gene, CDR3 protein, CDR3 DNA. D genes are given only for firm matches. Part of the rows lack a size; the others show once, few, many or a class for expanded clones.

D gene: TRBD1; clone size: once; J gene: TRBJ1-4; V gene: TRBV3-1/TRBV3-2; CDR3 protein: CASRQGVGRATNEKLFF; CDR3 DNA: TGTGCCAGCAGACAGGGGGTCGGTCGAGCAACTAATGAAAAACTGTTTTTT
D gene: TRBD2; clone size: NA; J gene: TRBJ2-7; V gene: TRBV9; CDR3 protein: CASSVGGLADEQYF; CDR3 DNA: TGTGCCAGCAGCGTAGGGGGACTAGCTGACGAGCAGTACTTC
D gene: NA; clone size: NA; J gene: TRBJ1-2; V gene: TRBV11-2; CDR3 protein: CASSFRARGDYGYTF; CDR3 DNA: TGTGCCAGCAGCTTCAGGGCACGCGGGGACTATGGCTACACCTTC
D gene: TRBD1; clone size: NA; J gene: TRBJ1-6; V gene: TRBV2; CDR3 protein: CASRTGTANSPLHF; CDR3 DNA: TGTGCCAGCAGGACCGGGACAGCTAATTCACCCCTCCACTTT
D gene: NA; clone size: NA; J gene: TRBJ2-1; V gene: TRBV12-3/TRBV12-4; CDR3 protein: CASSPRLADEQFF; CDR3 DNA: TGTGCCAGCAGCCCCCGGCTAGCCGATGAGCAGTTCTTC
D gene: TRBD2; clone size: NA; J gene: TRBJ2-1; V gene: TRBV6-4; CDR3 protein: CASSDQGLAYNEQFF; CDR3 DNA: TGTGCCAGCAGTGACCAGGGACTAGCCTACAATGAGCAGTTCTTC
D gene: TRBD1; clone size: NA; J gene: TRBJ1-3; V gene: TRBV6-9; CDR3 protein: CASSCYTGGTGNTIYF; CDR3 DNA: TGTGCCAGCAGTTGCTATACAGGGGGAACTGGAAACACCATATATTTT
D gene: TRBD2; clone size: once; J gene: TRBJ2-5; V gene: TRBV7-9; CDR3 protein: CASSLALAGVLQETQYF; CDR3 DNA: TGTGCCAGCAGCTTAGCCCTAGCGGGGGTCCTCCAAGAGACCCAGTACTTC
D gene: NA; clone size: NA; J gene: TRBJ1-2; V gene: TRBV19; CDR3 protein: CASSILPVPVNYGYTF; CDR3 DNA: TGTGCCAGTAGTATTTTGCCCGTCCCGGTGAACTATGGCTACACCTTC
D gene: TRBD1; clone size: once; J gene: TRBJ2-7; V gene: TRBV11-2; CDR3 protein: CASSPRTGRSYEQYF; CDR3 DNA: TGTGCCAGCAGCCCCAGGACAGGGAGGTCCTACGAGCAGTACTTC
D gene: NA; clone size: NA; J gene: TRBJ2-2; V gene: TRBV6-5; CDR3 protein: CASSYRQGIHGELFF; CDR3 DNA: TGTGCCAGCAGTTACCGTCAGGGGATCCACGGGGAGCTGTTTTTT
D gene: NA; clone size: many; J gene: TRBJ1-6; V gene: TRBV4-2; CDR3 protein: CASSQGTGFDSPLHF; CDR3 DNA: TGTGCCAGCAGCCAAGGTACAGGGTTTGATTCACCCCTCCACTTT
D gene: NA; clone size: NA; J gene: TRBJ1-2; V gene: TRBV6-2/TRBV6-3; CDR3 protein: CASSYLSRGYGYTF; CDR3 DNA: TGTGCCAGCAGTTACTTGTCCCGGGGGTATGGCTACACCTTC
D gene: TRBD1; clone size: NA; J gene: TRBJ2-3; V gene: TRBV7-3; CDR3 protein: CASSKQGGDTQYF; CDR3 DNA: TGTGCCAGCAGCAAACAGGGGGGAGATACGCAGTATTTT
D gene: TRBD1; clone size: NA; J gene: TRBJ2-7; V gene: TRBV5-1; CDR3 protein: CASSLDGGQGIYEQYF; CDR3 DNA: TGCGCCAGCAGCTTGGATGGAGGACAGGGGATCTACGAGCAGTACTTC
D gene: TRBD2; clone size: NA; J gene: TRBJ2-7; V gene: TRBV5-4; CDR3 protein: CASSRDYVEQYF; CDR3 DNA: TGTGCCAGCAGCCGGGACTACGTCGAGCAGTACTTC
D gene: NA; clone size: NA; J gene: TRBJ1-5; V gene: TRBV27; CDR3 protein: CASSLPENRGRPQHF; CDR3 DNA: TGTGCCAGCAGTTTACCCGAGAATCGGGGGCGGCCCCAGCATTTT
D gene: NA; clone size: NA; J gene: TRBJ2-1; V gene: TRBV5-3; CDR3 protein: CARSRWDLIFLSYNEQFF; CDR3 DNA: TGTGCCAGAAGCCGCTGGGACCTGATCTTTCTCTCCTACAATGAGCAGTTCTTC
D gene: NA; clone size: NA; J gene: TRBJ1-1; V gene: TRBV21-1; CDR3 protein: CATVEWGFF; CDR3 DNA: TGTGCCACCGTGGAGTGGGGTTTCTTT
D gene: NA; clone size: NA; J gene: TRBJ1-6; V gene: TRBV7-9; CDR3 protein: CASSPGTGFSPLHF; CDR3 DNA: TGTGCCAGCAGCCCCGGGACTGGATTCTCACCCCTCCACTTT
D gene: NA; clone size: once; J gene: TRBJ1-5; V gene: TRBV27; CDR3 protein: CASGPWESNQPQHF; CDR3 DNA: TGTGCCAGCGGACCCTGGGAGTCCAATCAGCCCCAGCATTTT
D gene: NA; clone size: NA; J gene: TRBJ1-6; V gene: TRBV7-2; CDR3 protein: CASSLERIRMDSPLHF; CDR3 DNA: TGTGCCAGCAGCTTAGAGAGAATACGTATGGATTCACCCCTCCACTTT
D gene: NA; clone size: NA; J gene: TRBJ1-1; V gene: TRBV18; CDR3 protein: CASSPPGARTEAFF; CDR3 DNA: TGTGCCAGCTCACCACCAGGGGCGCGAACTGAAGCTTTCTTT
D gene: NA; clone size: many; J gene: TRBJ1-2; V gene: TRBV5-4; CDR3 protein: CASSPGGGEHGYTF; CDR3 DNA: TGTGCCAGCAGCCCCGGGGGGGGCGAACATGGCTACACCTTC
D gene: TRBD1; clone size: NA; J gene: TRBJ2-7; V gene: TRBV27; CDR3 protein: CASSLTGAYEQYF; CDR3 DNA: TGTGCCAGCAGTTTGACAGGGGCCTACGAGCAGTACTTC
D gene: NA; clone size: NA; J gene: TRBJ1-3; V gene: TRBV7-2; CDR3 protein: CASSLPWENTIYF; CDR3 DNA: TGTGCCAGCAGCCTCCCTTGGGAAAACACCATATATTTT
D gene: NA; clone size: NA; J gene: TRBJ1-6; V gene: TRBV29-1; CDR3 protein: CSVRSTGIDSPLHF; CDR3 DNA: TGCAGCGTTAGAAGCACAGGGATTGATTCACCCCTCCACTTT
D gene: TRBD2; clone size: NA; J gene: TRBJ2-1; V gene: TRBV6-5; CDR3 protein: CASSYSAGGPYNEQFF; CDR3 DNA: TGTGCCAGCAGTTACTCGGCGGGAGGGCCCTACAATGAGCAGTTCTTC
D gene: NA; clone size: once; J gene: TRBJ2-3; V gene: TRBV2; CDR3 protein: CASSAGHSTDTQYF; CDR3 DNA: TGTGCCAGCAGTGCGGGTCACAGCACAGATACGCAGTATTTT
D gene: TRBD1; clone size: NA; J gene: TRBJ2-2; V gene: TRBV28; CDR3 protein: CASRDRGRTGELFF; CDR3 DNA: TGTGCCAGCAGGGACAGGGGGCGCACCGGGGAGCTGTTTTTT
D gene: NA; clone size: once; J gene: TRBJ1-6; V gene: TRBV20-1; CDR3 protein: CSARATSSYNSPLHF; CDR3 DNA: TGCAGTGCTCGTGCGACGAGCTCCTATAATTCACCCCTCCACTTT
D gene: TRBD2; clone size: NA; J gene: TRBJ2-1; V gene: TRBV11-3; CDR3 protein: CASSLERGGMFEQFF; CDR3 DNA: TGTGCCAGCAGCTTAGAGCGGGGGGGTATGTTTGAGCAGTTCTTC
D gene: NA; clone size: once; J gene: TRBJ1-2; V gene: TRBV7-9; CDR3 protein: CASFPQGLYGYTF; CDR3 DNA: TGTGCCAGCTTCCCCCAGGGGCTCTATGGCTACACCTTC
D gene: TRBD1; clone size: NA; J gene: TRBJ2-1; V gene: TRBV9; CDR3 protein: CASSEWTGGYNEQFF; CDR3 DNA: TGTGCCAGCAGCGAATGGACAGGGGGCTACAATGAGCAGTTCTTC
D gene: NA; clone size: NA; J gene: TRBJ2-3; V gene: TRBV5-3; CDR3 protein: CARILTSSSSTDTQYF; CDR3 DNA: TGTGCCAGAATCCTGACGTCTAGCAGTAGCACAGATACGCAGTATTTT
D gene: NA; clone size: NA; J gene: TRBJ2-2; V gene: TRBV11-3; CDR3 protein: CASSRHVGGDFGELFF; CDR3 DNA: TGTGCCAGCAGTCGTCACGTGGGGGGCGATTTCGGGGAGCTGTTTTTT
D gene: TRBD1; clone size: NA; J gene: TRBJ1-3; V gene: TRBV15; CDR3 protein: CATSRDQGARGNTIYF; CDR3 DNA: TGTGCCACCAGCAGAGATCAGGGGGCTCGAGGAAACACCATATATTTT
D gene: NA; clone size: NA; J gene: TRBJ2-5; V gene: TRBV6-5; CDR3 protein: CASSRGGKETQYF; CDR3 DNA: TGTGCCAGCAGTAGGGGGGGGAAAGAGACCCAGTACTTC
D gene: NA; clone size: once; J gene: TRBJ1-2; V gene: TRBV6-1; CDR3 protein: CASSEENHYGYTF; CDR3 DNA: TGTGCCAGCAGTGAAGAAAACCACTATGGCTACACCTTC